The 31 T cell receptor beta chains below were found in one sample sequenced in a study of T cells expressing NK-cell markers. Each CDR3 protein gets one entry in TCRdb, which reprocessed the 5' RACE reads and gives no DNA. The sample table includes about 150,000 distinct CDR3 sequences. Sample: blood T cells: a sorted CD56 or NKG2C T cell subset, CD4+ or CD8+ T cells, or bulk PBMC T cells (not recorded which). The receptors were gathered from a woman in her forties or fifties in good health.

The chain links TRBV24-1 to TRBJ2-2; no DNA is available, so the TRBD2 call from TCRdb remains unchecked. CDR3 length: 17 residues. Germline CDR1 KGHDR, CDR2 SFDVKD. The CDR3 region is CATSDLGVREGTGELFF.

The CDR3 loop reads CSVSDGGDLDTQYF. The chain is built from TRBV29-1 and TRBJ2-3; TCRdb's D gene call, TRBD1, goes unchecked for lack of DNA. CDR3 size: 14 residues. The germline V gene has CDR1 SQVTM and CDR2 ANQGSEA.

The V call is TRBV4-1, the J call TRBJ1-2. The CDR3 has 11 amino acids. The germline CDR1 and CDR2 sequences are MGHRA and YSYEKL. The CDR3 sequence is CASASPKGYTF.

The chain has TRBV5-1 and TRBJ2-7; without DNA, the TCRdb call of TRBD2 cannot be checked. Germline CDR1 reads SGHRS; CDR2 reads YFSETQ. The CDR3 is 16 amino acids. CDR3 protein: CASSQSELAGLLEQYF.

This chain connects TRBV5-1 to TRBJ2-5; there is no DNA to check the TCRdb D call of TRBD1. Germline assignment: CDR1 SGHRS and CDR2 YFSETQ. This CDR3 has 11 residues. The chain's CDR3 is CASSLGQGTYF.

This rearrangement joins TRBV7-9 to TRBJ1-4; TCRdb designates TRBD1, a call that cannot be tested without DNA. CDR3 length: 16 residues. Germline assignment: CDR1 SEHNR and CDR2 FQNEAQ (reference sequence). CDR3 sequence: CASSLVTGDTNEKLFF.

CDR3 amino acids: CASSERQGVSYEQYF. The chain couples TRBV10-2 to TRBJ2-7; TCRdb returns TRBD1, unconfirmable since there is no DNA. Germline V gene lookup returns CDR1 WSHSY and CDR2 SAAADI. The CDR3 has 15 residues.

The V call is TRBV5-4, the J call TRBJ2-4. From germline, CDR1 is SGHNT and CDR2 YYREEE (reference sequence). This CDR3 contains 15 residues. The CDR3 reads CASSLRGEAKNIQYF.

The V call is TRBV12-3 or TRBV12-4, the J call TRBJ2-1; the TRBD2 assignment by TCRdb is unverifiable without DNA. The CDR3 has 22 residues. CDR3 amino acids: CASSSPAGGTSGRLSSYNEQFF.

V usage is TRBV10-3 and J usage is TRBJ2-1; TCRdb's D gene call, TRBD2, goes unchecked for lack of DNA. This CDR3 has 14 residues. The germline V gene encodes CDR1 ENHRY and CDR2 SYGVKD. This CDR3 reads CAISETGGDIEQFF.

The V gene is TRBV7-6, the J gene TRBJ2-7; TCRdb outputs TRBD1, but without DNA this stays unchecked. The length of the CDR3 is 13 residues. Germline V lookup: CDR1 SGHVS, CDR2 FNYEAQ. The CDR3 here is CASSGADSYEQYF.

V gene TRBV28 combines with J gene TRBJ2-7. The CDR3 sequence is 12 residues long. Germline-derived CDR1 and CDR2 are MDHEN and SYDVKM. The CDR3 reads CASSDDGYEQYF.

This sequence joins TRBV4-1 and TRBJ2-3; TCRdb calls TRBD1, which cannot be checked without DNA. The CDR3 extends over 16 amino acids. Germline CDR1 MGHRA, CDR2 YSYEKL. The CDR3 is CASSPGTGASTDTQYF.

The chain joins TRBV7-9 to TRBJ2-1; TCRdb reports TRBD1, a call that lacks DNA to check it against. This CDR3 is built from 16 residues. Germline CDR1 and CDR2: SEHNR and FQNEAQ (reference sequence). The chain's CDR3 is CASSILGPGGHNEQFF.

The chain couples TRBV20-1 to TRBJ2-7. This CDR3 comprises 15 residues. The germline V gene has CDR1 DFQATT and CDR2 SNEGSKA (reference sequence). The CDR3 loop is CSARDISGRSYEQYF.

CDR3 region: CATSDLGTEGQYF. The chain is built from TRBV24-1 and TRBJ2-7; the D call of TRBD1 rests on TCRdb alone, since no DNA is present to check it. Germline values: CDR1 KGHDR, CDR2 SFDVKD. The CDR3 runs 13 residues.

The chain links TRBV4-1 to TRBJ2-2; TCRdb outputs TRBD1, but without DNA this stays unchecked. This CDR3 has 18 amino acids. CDR1 is MGHRA, CDR2 YSYEKL, per germline. This CDR3 reads CASNRVPPTGGFAGELFF.

The rearrangement joins TRBV5-1 to TRBJ2-1; TCRdb's D call, TRBD2, is unchecked because there is no DNA. CDR1 and CDR2 (germline): SGHRS, YFSETQ. The CDR3 has 17 residues. The CDR3 reads CASSPPIVAGQDNEQFF.

The V gene is TRBV2, the J gene TRBJ2-7. There are 13 residues in the CDR3. Germline CDR1 SNHLY, CDR2 FYNNEI. Here the CDR3 reads CASSVAAAYEQYF.

V is TRBV11-2 and J is TRBJ2-5. Germline CDR1 reads SGHAT; CDR2 reads FQNNGV. The CDR3 runs to 14 residues. The CDR3 loop reads CASSLNEFQETQYF.

This sequence joins TRBV7-9 and TRBJ2-5; TCRdb's D call, TRBD2, is unchecked because there is no DNA. The CDR3 sequence is 17 residues long. The germline gives CDR1 SEHNR, CDR2 FQNEAQ (reference sequence). Here the CDR3 reads CASSLLGGGLAEETQYF.

This rearrangement joins TRBV11-2 to TRBJ2-1; TCRdb's assignment of TRBD2 cannot be checked, as there is no DNA. The germline CDR1 and CDR2 sequences are SGHAT and FQNNGV. The CDR3 runs 18 residues. This CDR3 is CASSSPGTSGRYYNEQFF.

This rearrangement joins TRBV19 to TRBJ2-1; TCRdb gives TRBD2 as the D gene, but with no DNA this cannot be confirmed. CDR1 is LNHDA and CDR2 is SQIVND in the germline V gene (reference sequence). CDR3 length equals 13 residues. The CDR3 loop is CASKSSGENEQFF.

The gene calls are TRBV7-9 and TRBJ2-1; TCRdb designates TRBD2, a call that cannot be tested without DNA. CDR3 length: 15 residues. Per germline, CDR1 SEHNR and CDR2 FQNEAQ (reference sequence). The CDR3 spells CASSGQTRDGYEQFF. Supplemented by reference TRBV7-9 and TRBJ2-1, the full variable domain reads DTGVSQNPRHKITKRGQNVTFRCDPISEHNRLYWYRQTLGQGPEFLTYFQNEAQLEKSRLLSDRFSAERPKGSFSTLEIQRTEQGDSAMYLCASSGQTRDGYEQFFGPGTRLTVL.

V usage is TRBV15 and J usage is TRBJ2-1; no DNA is available, so the TRBD1 call from TCRdb remains unchecked. From germline, CDR1 is LNHNV and CDR2 YYDKDF (reference sequence). The CDR3 spans 13 residues. This CDR3 is CATSVRRGNEQFF. Using reference TRBV15 and TRBJ2-1 for the parts outside the CDR3, the full variable domain is DAMVIQNPRYQVTQFGKPVTLSCSQTLNHNVMYWYQQKSSQAPKLLFHYYDKDFNNEADTPDNFQSRRPNTSFCFLDIRSPGLGDTAMYLCATSVRRGNEQFFGPGTRLTVL.

This sequence joins TRBV24-1 and TRBJ1-2. This CDR3 contains 11 residues. The germline V gene has CDR1 KGHDR and CDR2 SFDVKD. The CDR3 loop reads CATQDIYGYTF.

The chain carries TRBV7-8 and TRBJ2-4; TCRdb returns TRBD1, unconfirmable since there is no DNA. The CDR3 covers 19 residues. CDR1 is SGHVS, CDR2 FQNEAQ, per germline. CDR3 residues: CASSPGRDRRGVGKNIQYF.

The chain combines TRBV10-2 with TRBJ2-1; TCRdb indicates TRBD1, and absent DNA this call remains unverified. This CDR3 is built from 14 residues. Germline V CDR1 and CDR2: WSHSY, SAAADI. The CDR3 loop reads CASLPGQGLNEQFF.

The CDR3 loop is CASSQAGQVTGELFF. The V call is TRBV3-1, the J call TRBJ2-2; TCRdb's D call, TRBD1, is unchecked because there is no DNA. Per germline, CDR1 LGHDT and CDR2 YNNKEL (reference sequence). The CDR3 has 15 amino acids.

This chain uses TRBV10-2 with TRBJ2-1. CDR1 and CDR2 from the germline V gene are WSHSY and SAAADI. The length of the CDR3 is 13 residues. The CDR3 is CASSELSLNEQFF.

The chain has TRBV5-5 and TRBJ1-1; the TCRdb D gene call, TRBD1, has no DNA to confirm it. The CDR3 has 13 residues. In germline, CDR1 is SGHKS, CDR2 YYEKEE (reference sequence). The CDR3 spells CASSLRGRTEAFF.